This entry describes one T cell receptor (beta chain). This clone was observed at least ten times. Its antigen target is currently unknown. Base quality data are lacking; no much larger clone is found one base away. The source of the sample is a study of blood T cell repertoires in COVID-19 (dated by TCRdb to 2020 to 2021). As for the study more broadly: The collaborator samples originated in the United States, Italy and Spain and spanned the acute and convalescent phases of COVID-19. The material from the prospective study consisted of cDNA or gDNA derived from T cells, B-cell-depleted T cells, or PBMCs. The repertoires were released in a freely available public database intended as a resource for research on the immune response to SARS-CoV-2. Where available, HLA class I and class II types were taken from metadata supplied by the sample provider and were not determined by assay-based typing. Samples came from the ongoing ImmuneRACE study (first 160 participants) plus 1,254 subjects from 6 global collaborators. A de-identified subject ID, COVID-19 status, age in years and sex were almost always included in the sample metadata. Subjects who had been exposed to COVID-19, were actively infected with it, or had recovered from it provided the deeply sampled blood TCRbeta repertoires that made up the dataset. Beyond this particular receptor, the publication reports: The quantity of clinical and demographic metadata differed by source and by participant and was supplied without curation.

The immunoSEQ Assay, a bias-controlled multiplex PCR, was used to amplify TCRbeta CDR3 regions from genomic DNA. As for the original processing: Nucleated cell counts per sample were estimated from amplification of reference gene primers within the assay. To quantify the absolute abundance of each unique TCRbeta CDR3 rearrangement, sequence reads were collapsed and filtered. For each sample, productive Simpson clonality was calculated by taking the square root of Simpson's diversity index across productive rearrangements. In TCRdb, the immuneACCESS table is reduced to in-frame sequences with V and J assigned. These tables do not hold every clone; where another copy was compared, an unresolved V gene accounts for under half, and the others remain unexplained. The V and J calls and clone size are taken from that table; D and trimming were inferred from the DNA. Across this sample there are over 200,000 clones, with roughly 89% seen only once. Clones ranked in the top ten supply roughly 6.2% of the sample.

Another Seattle source contributed samples from volunteer blood donors who had recovered from COVID-19. The collaborating institutions used their own protocols to collect whole blood in K2EDTA tubes. For TCRbeta analysis, collaborators shipped samples as frozen whole blood, isolated PBMCs, or DNA extracted from either of those sample types. This sequence originates from a man aged 55 to 70 who had recovered from COVID-19. Sequencing used peripheral blood.

The CDR3 corresponds to CASSVAAQAFNYGYTF. The DNA is TGTGCCAGCAGCGTAGCTGCCCAGGCCTTTAACTATGGCTACACCTTC. The V and J genes are TRBV9 and TRBJ1-2; the D gene identity is not certain. The junction carries 13 bases between V and J, which are trimmed by 0 bases and 1 base respectively. The CDR3 spans 16 residues, from the cysteine through the phenylalanine. The retained sequence is limited to the CDR3, 48 bases, with the frame set at the first base. The germline V gene sets CDR1 to SGDLS and CDR2 to YYNGEE.